One and the same sample provided the 12 T cell receptor beta chains below, sequenced in a study of immune evolution from preneoplasia to lung adenocarcinoma. Data came from immunoSEQ multiplex PCR; TCRdb stores just in-frame clones and leaves some out. This sample carries some 10,000 clones, about nine tenths of them seen once, and the ten largest clones take roughly 3.5%. Sequencing was performed on FFPE invasive lung adenocarcinoma tissue. The source is a person between 65 and 79 years old with invasive lung adenocarcinoma.

The rearrangement links TRBV7-8 to TRBJ1-1; no clear D. Germline assignment: CDR1 SGHVS and CDR2 FQNEAQ. V gave up 6 bases and J gave up 4 bases, with 15 bases separating them. The CDR3 is made up of 14 amino acids. The CDR3 here is CASSLFRVSTEAFF. CDR3 in DNA: TGTGCCAGCAGTTTGTTTCGGGTGAGCACTGAAGCTTTCTTT.

The gene calls are TRBV9 and TRBJ2-5; tentatively, D is TRBD1 (5 bases). Germline V gives CDR1 SGDLS, CDR2 YYNGEE. Trimming left V 2 bases short and J 1 base short, with 15 bases between. The CDR3 is made up of 16 amino acids. In DNA form, the CDR3 reads TGTGCCAGCAGCGTCGACAGCCACAGCCTCCAAGAGACCCAGTACTTC. It is translated as CASSVDSHSLQETQYF.

The rearrangement uses TRBV5-8 and TRBJ1-5; unclear D gene. Trimming removed 0 bases at V and 1 base at J, with 11 bases between. The CDR3 length is 16 residues. Looked up from germline, CDR1 is SGHTS and CDR2 is YDEGEE. The CDR3 loop is CASSLVLGPSNQPQHF. The CDR3 DNA sequence: TGTGCCAGCAGCTTGGTTTTAGGGCCAAGCAATCAGCCCCAGCATTTT.

The V and J genes are TRBV5-1 and TRBJ2-5; tentative D call: TRBD1 (6 bases). Looked up from germline, CDR1 is SGHRS and CDR2 is YFSETQ. V dropped 0 bases and J dropped 0 bases, with 9 bases sitting between them. The CDR3 has 15 residues. The CDR3 is CASSLADRYQETQYF. In nucleotides, the CDR3 is TGCGCCAGCAGCTTGGCCGACAGGTACCAAGAGACCCAGTACTTC.

V and J are TRBV5-1 and TRBJ2-2; either TRBD1 or TRBD2 may supply D (6 bases each). Between the trimmed V and J ends, which lost 4 bases and 4 bases, there was a span of 26 bases. In germline, CDR1 is SGHRS, CDR2 YFSETQ. The CDR3 totals 19 residues. CDR3 nucleotide sequence: TGCGCCAGCAGCCCGAGGGGGGCTGGAGGACGGGCGGGCACCGGGGAGCTGTTTTTT. It codes for CASSPRGAGGRAGTGELFF.

The J gene is TRBJ2-2, the V gene TRBV27, with D unclear. CDR1 and CDR2 from the germline V gene are MNHEY and SMNVEV (reference sequence). V was shortened by 3 bases and J by 2 bases, with 4 bases between the two germline ends. CDR3 length: 13 residues. CDR3 DNA: TGTGCCAGCAGTTTCCCTAACACCGGGGAGCTGTTTTTT. It codes for CASSFPNTGELFF.

The chain is built from TRBV5-1 and TRBJ2-7; no firm D call. The CDR3 is 12 residues long. The V gene lost 1 base and the J gene lost 6 bases, with 8 bases spanning the gap. The V gene's germline CDR1 is SGHRS and CDR2 YFSETQ. The CDR3: CASSLSGGEQYF. CDR3 DNA sequence: TGCGCCAGCAGCTTGTCGGGCGGCGAGCAGTACTTC.

This sequence joins TRBV9 and TRBJ1-5; the D is unclear. Germline V gene lookup returns CDR1 SGDLS and CDR2 YYNGEE. V was shortened by 0 bases and J by 3 bases, with 10 bases between the two germline ends. CDR3 size: 15 residues. The CDR3 protein is CASSVGHLYNQPQHF. The CDR3 coding sequence is TGTGCCAGCAGCGTAGGACACCTCTACAATCAGCCCCAGCATTTT.

The chain links TRBV2 to TRBJ1-2, with 12 nucleotides matching TRBD1. The V gene end was trimmed by 4 bases and the J gene end by 2 bases; junction bases not matched to a gene: 5. The CDR3 covers 16 residues. Germline lookup yields CDR1 SNHLY and CDR2 FYNNEI. Here the CDR3 reads CASSGRDRGPNYGYTF. DNA of the CDR3: TGTGCCAGCAGTGGAAGGGACAGGGGGCCGAACTATGGCTACACCTTC.

Worth noting for this clone: A junction boundary mismatches the germline segment, possibly from a read error. The chain employs TRBV5-6 and TRBJ2-1; 7 bases fit TRBD1. The CDR3 sequence is 16 residues long. Germline V gene lookup returns CDR1 SGHDT and CDR2 YYEEEE. This chain's CDR3 is CASSILGTELYNEQFF. The DNA for the CDR3 is TGTGCCAGCAGCATCTTAGGGACAGAACTTTACAATGAACAGTTCTTC.

The chain has TRBV29-1 and TRBJ2-1, with D possibly being TRBD2 (6 bases). Germline loops: CDR1 SQVTM, CDR2 ANQGSEA. CDR3 size: 13 residues. V shed 1 base and J shed 9 bases, with 13 bases lying between them. DNA of the CDR3: TGCAGCGTTGAAGGAGACGGGAGAGCTGAGCAGTTCTTC. Translated, it gives CSVEGDGRAEQFF.

In this sample, this clone turned up once. The chain employs TRBV7-3 and TRBJ2-1; 7 nucleotides line up with TRBD1. With 5 bases clipped from V and 0 bases from J, the junction kept 4 bases outside the gene matches. The CDR3 sequence is 15 residues long. Germline V gene sequence: CDR1 SGHTA, CDR2 FQGTGA. The CDR3, as DNA: TGTGCCAGCAGCCGACAGGGAAGCTCCTACAATGAGCAGTTCTTC. This codes for CASSRQGSSYNEQFF.